Listed below are T cell receptor beta chains from one sample, sequenced in a study of cytomegalovirus exposure and HLA in healthy donors. Only in-frame clones appear in the TCRdb table, and some are missing; sequencing was by immunoSEQ multiplex PCR. The table has more than 85,000 clones, 60% to 80% seen once; the top ten hold about 8.3%. The sequenced sample was PBMCs. These receptors originate from a female donor in good health and CMV-seronegative. CDR3s include the opening cysteine and the closing phenylalanine or tryptophan. Fields, in order: D gene, V gene, clone size, J gene, CDR3 DNA, CDR3 protein. D genes are given only for firm matches. Clone sizes are given selectively: once, few, many, or a class where the clone is expanded.

TRBD1,TRBV11-1,.,TRBJ1-4,TGTGCCAGCAGCCCGGGACAGGGAGGCTTGGATGAAAAACTGTTTTTT,CASSPGQGGLDEKLFF
.,TRBV5-1,.,TRBJ2-4,TGCGCCAGCAGCTTGAGGGGGGGGTTAGGGACCAAAAACATTCAGTACTTC,CASSLRGGLGTKNIQYF
TRBD1,TRBV25-1,.,TRBJ1-5,TGTGCCAGCGCACAGGGGGAAAGTCAGCCCCAGCATTTT,CASAQGESQPQHF
TRBD1,TRBV11-2,.,TRBJ1-1,TGTGCCAGCAGCTTAGTTGGACAGGGGGCTAGAGCGGACACTGAAGCTTTCTTT,CASSLVGQGARADTEAFF
.,TRBV14,.,TRBJ1-2,TGTGCCAGCAGCCTAAGCAACTATGGCTACACCTTC,CASSLSNYGYTF
TRBD1,TRBV5-1,.,TRBJ2-7,TGCGCCAGCAGCTTGGGGGGGACAGGGCTCTACGAGCAGTACTTC,CASSLGGTGLYEQYF
.,TRBV29-1,.,TRBJ1-2,TGCAGCGTTGAAGAGGGGCGCGGGGGGAGCTATGGCTACACCTTC,CSVEEGRGGSYGYTF
.,TRBV15,.,TRBJ2-7,TGTGCCACCAGCAGATTGCAGGACGAGCAGTACTTC,CATSRLQDEQYF
.,TRBV30,.,TRBJ1-3,TGTGCCTGGAGTATAGCCGGACGGACTTGGTCTGGAAACACCATATATTTT,CAWSIAGRTWSGNTIYF
.,TRBV30,few,TRBJ2-1,TGTGCCTGGAGTAGGGGGGGGACCAGCGATGAGCAGTTCTTC,CAWSRGGTSDEQFF
.,TRBV13,few,TRBJ1-5,TGTGCCAGCAGCTTAAGCGGTGTCAATCAGCCCCAGCATTTT,CASSLSGVNQPQHF
TRBD2,TRBV7-8,few,TRBJ2-1,TGTGCCAGCAGCCTCGACCCGGGACTAGCGGGATATCGGTCCTACAATGAGCAGTTCTTC,CASSLDPGLAGYRSYNEQFF
TRBD1,TRBV5-5,.,TRBJ1-4,TGTGCCAGCAGCAACGGGACAGGGGGCTTCGATTCAACTAATGAAAAACTGTTTTTT,CASSNGTGGFDSTNEKLFF
.,TRBV19,.,TRBJ1-5,TGTGCCAGTAGTCCTCGACAGTACAATCAGCCCCAGCATTTT,CASSPRQYNQPQHF
TRBD2,TRBV5-6,.,TRBJ2-7,TGTGCCAGCAGCTTGAGCGGGGATAGAGGCTACGAGCAGTACTTC,CASSLSGDRGYEQYF
TRBD1,TRBV7-3,.,TRBJ2-1,TGTGCCAGCAGCCCACCGGGACAGGGGCCCCTGTACAATGAGCAGTTCTTC,CASSPPGQGPLYNEQFF
TRBD1,TRBV7-9,.,TRBJ1-2,TGTGCCAGCAGCTTTACGACAGGGGGCTCTGGCTACACCTTC,CASSFTTGGSGYTF
.,TRBV11-2,.,TRBJ1-5,TGTGCCAGCAGCTTAGACGGCCGGGGGCCCCAGCATTTT,CASSLDGRGPQHF
TRBD1,TRBV9,.,TRBJ2-2,TGTGCCAGCAGCGTGGGACAGGGGGACGTCACCGGGGAGCTGTTTTTT,CASSVGQGDVTGELFF
.,TRBV7-6,.,TRBJ1-4,TGTGCCAGCAGCTTAGGGACAGTTGCAACTAATGAAAAACTGTTTTTT,CASSLGTVATNEKLFF
TRBD1,TRBV28,.,TRBJ1-2,TGTGCCAGCAGTTTCTTGACAGGGCCTAACTATGGCTACACCTTC,CASSFLTGPNYGYTF
TRBD1,TRBV7-2,.,TRBJ1-5,TGTGCCAGCAGCTTAGGACAGGGAAGGAGTGGCAATCAGCCCCAGCATTTT,CASSLGQGRSGNQPQHF
.,TRBV19,.,TRBJ1-1,TGTGCCAGTAGTATGGTCGGGAACACTGAAGCTTTCTTT,CASSMVGNTEAFF
.,TRBV16,.,TRBJ1-1,TGTGCCAGCAGCCAATTGAGAGGGTTAGAAGCTTTCTTT,CASSQLRGLEAFF
TRBD2,TRBV5-4,.,TRBJ2-1,TGTGCCAGCAGCTTGGTGACTAGCGGGAACTACAATGAGCAGTTCTTC,CASSLVTSGNYNEQFF
TRBD2,TRBV7-6,.,TRBJ2-1,TGTGCCAGCAGCTTAAATCTAGCGGGACTCAACAATGAGCAGTTCTTC,CASSLNLAGLNNEQFF
TRBD2,TRBV6-1,.,TRBJ2-3,TGTGCCAGCAGTGATAAGCGGGAGAGACTTGTAGATACGCAGTATTTT,CASSDKRERLVDTQYF
.,TRBV25-1,.,TRBJ1-6,TGTGCCAGCAGTGAAGACAGGCCCGGGATGGCCCTCCACTTT,CASSEDRPGMALHF
TRBD1,TRBV30,.,TRBJ2-7,TGTGCCTGGAGCCGGGACAGGGAGTCCGAGCAGTACTTC,CAWSRDRESEQYF
TRBD1,TRBV27,few,TRBJ1-5,TGTGCCAGCAGTTTATCAGGGACAGATAATCAGCCCCAGCATTTT,CASSLSGTDNQPQHF